This T cell receptor beta chain was profiled in a study of liver allograft versus peripheral blood T cells. On the study more broadly: The authors compared T cell receptor repertoires in transplanted livers with those in the peripheral blood of recipients.

General study results and limits: Reported data describe T cell receptor repertoires within liver allografts as differing from those in peripheral blood.

CDR1 is SGHTA, CDR2 FQGNSA, per germline. CDR3 size: 16 residues. V was pared by 1 base and J by 1 base, with 10 bases between. This clonotype occurred many times. The antigen is undetermined. TCRdb used MiXCR to reprocess the reads, holding one entry per CDR3 protein. The repertoire holds about 13,000 distinct CDR3 sequences, with approximately 17% as singletons. This clonotype was obtained from a human patient who had a liver transplant. Some T cells may have come from the graft donor. The rearrangement links TRBV7-2 to TRBJ2-2; D may be TRBD2 (6 bases). The CDR3 bases are TGTGCCAGCAGCTTAGTTGGAGGGTGGAACACCGGGGAGCTGTTTTTT. Residues: CASSLVGGWNTGELFF.